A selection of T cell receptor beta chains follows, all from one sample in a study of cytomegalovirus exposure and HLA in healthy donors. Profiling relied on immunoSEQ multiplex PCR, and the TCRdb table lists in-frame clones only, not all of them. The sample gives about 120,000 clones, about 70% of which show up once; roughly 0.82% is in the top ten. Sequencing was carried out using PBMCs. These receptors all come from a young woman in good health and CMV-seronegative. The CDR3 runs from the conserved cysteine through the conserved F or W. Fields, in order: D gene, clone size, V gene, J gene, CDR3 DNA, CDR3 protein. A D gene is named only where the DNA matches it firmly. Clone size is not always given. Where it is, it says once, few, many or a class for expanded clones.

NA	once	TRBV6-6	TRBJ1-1	TGTGCCAGCAGTTACCGGGGGGGGGACACTGAAGCTTTCTTT	CASSYRGGDTEAFF
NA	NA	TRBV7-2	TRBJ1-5	TGTGCCAGCAGCTTCGACAGCAACAATCAGCCCCAGCATTTT	CASSFDSNNQPQHF
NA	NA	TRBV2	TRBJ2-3	TGTGCCAGCACGGGGACACTGAGCACAGATACGCAGTATTTT	CASTGTLSTDTQYF
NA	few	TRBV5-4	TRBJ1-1	TGTGCCAGCAGGTTACGACAGGAGCTGAACACTGAAGCTTTCTTT	CASRLRQELNTEAFF
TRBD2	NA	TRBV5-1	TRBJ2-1	TGCGCCAGCAGCTTGGCTTTAGCGGGGGTACGAAATGAGCAGTTCTTC	CASSLALAGVRNEQFF
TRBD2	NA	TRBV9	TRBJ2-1	TGTGCCAGCAGCGTAGAGTTGGCTAGCGGAAACAATGAGCAGTTCTTC	CASSVELASGNNEQFF
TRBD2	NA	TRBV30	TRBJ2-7	TGTGCCTGGAGTGTGAGATCGGGAGGTTCGTACGAGCAGTACTTC	CAWSVRSGGSYEQYF
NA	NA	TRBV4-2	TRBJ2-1	TGTGCCAGCAGCCCTCCCCTGACTCCCAATGAGCAGTTCTTC	CASSPPLTPNEQFF
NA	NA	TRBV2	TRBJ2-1	TGTGCCAGCAGTGAAGTGTTGGGACAAAGGGCCGATGAGCAGTTCTTC	CASSEVLGQRADEQFF
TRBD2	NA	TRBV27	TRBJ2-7	TGTGCCAGCCACGGGGGGTCAGGGAGGCACGAGCAGTACTTC	CASHGGSGRHEQYF
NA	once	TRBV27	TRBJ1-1	TGTGCCAGCAGTCCAGGGCGTTACACTGAAGCTTTCTTT	CASSPGRYTEAFF
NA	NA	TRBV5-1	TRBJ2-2	TGCGCCAGCAGCTTGGTGCCACCTCAGCAACAGTACACCGGGGAGCTGTTTTTT	CASSLVPPQQQYTGELFF
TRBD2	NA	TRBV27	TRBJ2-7	TGTGCCAGCAGTCCAAATCTAGCGGGGCTCCCTTACGAGCAGTACTTC	CASSPNLAGLPYEQYF
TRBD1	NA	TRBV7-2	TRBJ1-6	TGTGCCAGCAGCACAGGGGAAAGTAGTAATTCACCCCTCCACTTT	CASSTGESSNSPLHF
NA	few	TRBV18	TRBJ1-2	TGTGCCAGCTCAAGCGGGACCGGCTACACCTTC	CASSSGTGYTF
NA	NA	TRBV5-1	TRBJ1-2	TGCGCCAGCAGCCAGCAGACCGCCGGGGAAGGCTACACCTTC	CASSQQTAGEGYTF
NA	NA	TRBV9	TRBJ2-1	TGTGCCAGCCAAGGGGCAGACTCCTACAATGAGCAGTTCTTC	CASQGADSYNEQFF
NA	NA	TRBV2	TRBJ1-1	TGTGCCAGCAGTGAAGGTCGGGGAGCTTTCTTT	CASSEGRGAFF
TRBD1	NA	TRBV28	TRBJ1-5	TGTGCCAGCTCAACAGGGGTCAATCAGCCCCAGCATTTT	CASSTGVNQPQHF
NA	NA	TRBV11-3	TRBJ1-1	TGTGCCAGCAGCCCAGGACAGACGAACACTGAAGCTTTCTTT	CASSPGQTNTEAFF
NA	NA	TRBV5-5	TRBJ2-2	TGTGCCAGCAGCTTCGGGTTGTTGACCGGGGAGCTGTTTTTT	CASSFGLLTGELFF
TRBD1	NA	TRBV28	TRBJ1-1	TGTGCCAGCAGTTGGGACAGGACGAACGCTTTCTTT	CASSWDRTNAFF
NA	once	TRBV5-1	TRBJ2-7	TGCGCCACGCGTGACAGCCTTGGGGAGCAGTACTTC	CATRDSLGEQYF
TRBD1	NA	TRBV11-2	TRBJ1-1	TGTGCCAGCAGTTCGACAGGGTGGCGGGTGAACACTGAAGCTTTCTTT	CASSSTGWRVNTEAFF
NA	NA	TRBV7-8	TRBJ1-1	TGTGCCAGCAGCTTAGACTGGCAGGGCGCGAACACTGAAGCTTTCTTT	CASSLDWQGANTEAFF
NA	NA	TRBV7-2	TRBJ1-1	TGTGCCAGCAGCTTAGCTGGGGGCATGAGCACTGAAGCTTTCTTT	CASSLAGGMSTEAFF
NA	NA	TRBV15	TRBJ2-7	TGTGCCACCAGCGGAGGAGCGGCTTACTACGAGCAGTACTTC	CATSGGAAYYEQYF
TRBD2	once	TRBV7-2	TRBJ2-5	TGTGCCAGCAGCTCCGGACTAGCGGTGACAAGGGCCCAGTACTTC	CASSSGLAVTRAQYF
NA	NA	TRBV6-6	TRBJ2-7	TGTGCCAGCAGTTACCTAAGCAAGCGTACCTACGAGCAGTACTTC	CASSYLSKRTYEQYF
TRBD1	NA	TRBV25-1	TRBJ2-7	TGTGCCAGCAGTGAAGGGACAGGTTCCTACGAGCAGTACTTC	CASSEGTGSYEQYF
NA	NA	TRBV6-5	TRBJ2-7	TGTGCCAGCAGTTACTCGCGGACTCCCTCCTACGAGCAGTACTTC	CASSYSRTPSYEQYF
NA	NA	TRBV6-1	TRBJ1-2	TGTGCCAGCAGTGGCAGCTATCTGGGGCGGAAATATGGCTACACCTTC	CASSGSYLGRKYGYTF
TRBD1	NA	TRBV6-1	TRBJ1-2	TGTGCCAGCAGTGAATCCCATGACGGGACAGGGAAGGACACCTTC	CASSESHDGTGKDTF
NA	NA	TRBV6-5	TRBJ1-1	TGTGCCAGCAAGAGGAGCTCGAACACTGAAGCTTTCTTT	CASKRSSNTEAFF
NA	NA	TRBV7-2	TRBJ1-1	TGTGCCAGCAGCTCAACGACAGTTCGGCACACTGAAGCTTTCTTT	CASSSTTVRHTEAFF
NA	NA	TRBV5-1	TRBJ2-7	TGCGCCAGCAGCTTGGCTTCTGCGGTTGGGTCCTACGAGCAGTACTTC	CASSLASAVGSYEQYF
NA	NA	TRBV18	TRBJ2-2	TGTGCCAGCTCACCAATCGAAGACAGCACCGGGGAGCTGTTTTTT	CASSPIEDSTGELFF
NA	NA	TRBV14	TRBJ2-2	TGTGCCAGCAGCCTACTAGATACCGGGGAGCTGTTTTTT	CASSLLDTGELFF
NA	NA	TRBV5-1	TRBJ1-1	TGCGCCAGCAGCTTGGTATTTATCCAGGATAATCTGGAAGCTTTCTTT	CASSLVFIQDNLEAFF
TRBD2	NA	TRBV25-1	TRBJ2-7	TGTGCCAGCAGTGAATCCGGGGGGTGGCCCTTGGACGAGCAGTACTTC	CASSESGGWPLDEQYF